The 26 T cell receptor beta chains reported below all come from one sample, sequenced in a study of T cells after yellow fever vaccination. MiXCR, applied by TCRdb to the 5' RACE reads, yields one record per CDR3 protein. The repertoire consists of 450,000 to 600,000 distinct CDR3 sequences, with about a sixth occurring once and the leading ten covering approximately 15%. The sample in question was PBMCs, obtained less than 6 days after the first yellow fever vaccination. Receptor source: a young man who received the YFV17D yellow fever vaccine.

The sample holds a few counts of this clonotype. The chain recombines TRBV9 with TRBJ1-3; D gene ambiguous. This CDR3 has 13 amino acids. Germline-derived CDR1 and CDR2 are SGDLS and YYNGEE. Trimming stripped 4 bases from V and 4 bases from J, with 9 bases between. In DNA form, the CDR3 reads TGTGCCAGCAGCCTACCATCGGGAAACACCATATATTTT. Its translation is CASSLPSGNTIYF.

This rearrangement joins TRBV12-3 or TRBV12-4 to TRBJ2-1; 11 nucleotides align to TRBD1. V dropped 5 bases and J dropped 8; count of bases not matched to a gene: 5. This CDR3 contains 14 residues. The chain's CDR3 is CASSGWTGGDEQFF. As DNA, the CDR3 is TGTGCCAGCAGTGGGTGGACAGGGGGCGATGAGCAGTTCTTC.

This clonotype was recorded a few times. This chain uses TRBV7-9 with TRBJ1-2, with a tentative D call TRBD1 (6 bases). CDR1 is SEHNR, CDR2 FQNEAQ, per germline (reference sequence). The V end lost 5 bases, the J end lost 5 bases, and 12 bases lay between the germline ends. CDR3 length: 13 residues. The CDR3 bases are TGTGCCAGCAGCGATGGACAGACGTATGGCTACACCTTC. This gives the protein CASSDGQTYGYTF.

Many counts were recorded for this clonotype. CDR3 in DNA: TGTGCCAGCAGTTACTCGGGGGGCCTTGGCACAGATACGCAGTATTTT. Encoded protein: CASSYSGGLGTDTQYF. The genes are TRBV6-5 and TRBJ2-3, with D perhaps TRBD1 or TRBD2 (6 bases each). The germline gives CDR1 MNHEY, CDR2 SVGAGI. V was shortened by 0 bases and J by 1 base, with 11 bases between the two germline ends. This CDR3 region has 16 residues.

This chain links TRBV4-2 with TRBJ2-7; 7 bases match TRBD2. V shed 1 base, J shed 7 bases, and the junction held 13 bases outside the gene matches. The CDR3 loop spans 16 amino acids. Germline V lookup: CDR1 LGHNA, CDR2 YNFKEQ. DNA of the CDR3: TGTGCCAGCAGCCAAGGTTCAGCGGGGTCTGGGGGAGAGCAGTACTTC. This codes for CASSQGSAGSGGEQYF.

This clonotype was counted at least ten times. The gene calls are TRBV6-6 and TRBJ2-7; D is unresolved. The germline CDR1 and CDR2 sequences are MNHNY and SVGAGI (reference sequence). Trimming stripped 8 bases from V and 6 bases from J, with 14 bases between. The CDR3 sequence is 12 residues long. CDR3: CASSAGPIEQYF. The CDR3 DNA sequence: TGTGCCAGCTCCGCCGGACCGATCGAGCAGTACTTC.

Only a few counts were recorded for this clonotype. The chain couples TRBV7-9 to TRBJ1-1, with D possibly matching TRBD1 (6 bases). The CDR3 sequence is 13 residues long. V gave up 1 base and J gave up 11 bases, with 14 bases separating them. CDR1 and CDR2 (germline): SEHNR, FQNEAQ (reference sequence). The CDR3 DNA is TGTGCCAGCAGCTTAGACGCAGGGGATAGGGCTTTCTTT. Translation: CASSLDAGDRAFF. The complete variable domain, with remaining parts taken from reference TRBV7-9 and TRBJ1-1, reads DTGVSQNPRHKITKRGQNVTFRCDPISEHNRLYWYRQTLGQGPEFLTYFQNEAQLEKSRLLSDRFSAERPKGSFSTLEIQRTEQGDSAMYLCASSLDAGDRAFFGQGTRLTVV.

This clonotype was observed a handful of times. The chain links TRBV30 to TRBJ2-3, with D hard to call. The CDR3 runs to 13 residues. The germline CDR1 and CDR2 sequences are GTSNPN and SVGIG (reference sequence). With 5 bases removed from V and 6 bases from J, the gap between germline ends came to 15 bases. CDR3 sequence (DNA): TGTGCCTGGGGGGTTCCAATCGAGGATACGCAGTATTTT. Amino acids: CAWGVPIEDTQYF.

V and J are TRBV7-3 and TRBJ2-3; D might be TRBD1 (6 bases). The length of the CDR3 is 15 residues. Trimming shortened V by 5 bases and J by 2 bases, and 14 bases separated the two germline ends. The germline CDR1 and CDR2 sequences are SGHTA and FQGTGA. The CDR3 is CASSGTGSDTDTQYF. The DNA of the CDR3 is TGTGCCAGCAGCGGCACAGGGTCGGACACAGATACGCAGTATTTT.

V gene TRBV29-1 combines with J gene TRBJ1-4; a possible D gene is TRBD1 (5 bases). V gave up 6 bases and J gave up 7 bases, with 18 bases separating them. Germline CDR1 SQVTM, CDR2 ANQGSEA. The CDR3 loop spans 14 amino acids. CDR3 residues: CSVGRDPPGEKLFF. The CDR3 nucleotides read TGCAGCGTGGGCAGGGACCCCCCAGGTGAAAAACTGTTTTTT. Looking up the rest from reference TRBV29-1 and TRBJ1-4 gives the full variable domain: SAVISQKPSRDICQRGTSLTIQCQVDSQVTMMFWYRQQPGQSLTLIATANQGSEATYESGFVIDKFPISRPNLTFSTLTVSNMSPEDSSIYLCSVGRDPPGEKLFFGSGTQLSVL.

CDR3 sequence (DNA): TGTGCCAGCAGCCGACCGCAGGGGAGGACTGAAGCTTTCTTT. Protein: CASSRPQGRTEAFF. The chain is built from TRBV7-2 and TRBJ1-1, with D maybe TRBD1 (6 bases). Trimming removed 5 bases at V and 5 bases at J, with 15 bases between. CDR3 size: 14 residues. The germline V gene has CDR1 SGHTA and CDR2 FQGNSA.

The chain links TRBV6-2 or TRBV6-3 to TRBJ2-6, with D tentatively TRBD1 (8 bases). CDR1 is MNHEY, CDR2 SVGEGT, per germline. This CDR3 is 20 amino acids long. V lost 2 bases and J lost 1, with 21 bases in between. As DNA, the CDR3 is TGTGCCAGCAGTTACGATATGGGAGGGACAGGAGCGTCTGGGGCCAACGTCCTGACTTTC. Its translation: CASSYDMGGTGASGANVLTF.

This clonotype occurred many times. The gene calls are TRBV4-2 and TRBJ1-2; D gene unclear. Germline V lookup: CDR1 LGHNA, CDR2 YNFKEQ. CDR3 size: 15 residues. With 1 base removed from V and 6 bases from J, the gap between germline ends came to 15 bases. This CDR3 is CASSQGWQDRDGYTF. As DNA, the CDR3 is TGTGCCAGCAGCCAAGGGTGGCAGGATAGGGATGGCTACACCTTC.

There are a few counts of this clonotype. The chain couples TRBV4-1 to TRBJ2-5; tentative D call: TRBD2 (6 bases). With 3 bases removed from V and 4 bases from J, the gap between germline ends came to 15 bases. The CDR3 loop spans 15 amino acids. Germline V gene lookup returns CDR1 MGHRA and CDR2 YSYEKL. CDR3 sequence: CASSQEQYSGETQYF. The CDR3 DNA reads TGCGCCAGCAGCCAGGAACAGTATAGCGGAGAGACCCAGTACTTC.

The V and J genes are TRBV7-6 and TRBJ2-1; D not resolved. Germline-derived CDR1 and CDR2 are SGHVS and FNYEAQ. The germline V and J ends were trimmed by 3 bases and 0 bases, with 15 bases remaining between them. The CDR3 length is 17 residues. CDR3 loop: CASSFLIDFSSYNEQFF. The CDR3 DNA reads as TGTGCCAGCAGCTTTTTGATCGATTTTAGCTCCTACAATGAGCAGTTCTTC.

This sequence joins TRBV20-1 and TRBJ2-7, with no clear D. The CDR3 spans 14 residues. V lost 0 bases to trimming and J lost 5 bases, with 14 bases between them. Germline V CDR1 and CDR2: DFQATT, SNEGSKA (reference sequence). CDR3 sequence: CSARDVKGINEQYV. DNA of the CDR3: TGCAGTGCTAGAGATGTAAAGGGTATTAACGAGCAGTACGTC.

The V and J genes are TRBV5-4 and TRBJ2-3; TRBD2 matches 8 bases. Trimming took 2 bases from V and 4 from J; bases not matched to a gene: 6. Looked up from germline, CDR1 is SGHNT and CDR2 is YYREEE (reference sequence). The CDR3 spans 15 residues. For the CDR3, the DNA is TGTGCCAGCAGCTTTAACGGGGGGGCACCAGATACGCAGTATTTT. It is translated as CASSFNGGAPDTQYF.

The chain combines TRBV12-3 or TRBV12-4 with TRBJ2-3; tentative D call: TRBD1 (6 bases). This CDR3 spans 15 amino acids. V gave up 5 bases and J gave up 0 bases, with 12 bases separating them. This CDR3 is CASSLRTVSTDTQYF. CDR3 in DNA: TGTGCCAGCAGTCTGCGGACAGTTAGCACAGATACGCAGTATTTT.

This clonotype showed up just a few times. V usage is TRBV6-1 and J usage is TRBJ2-3; maybe TRBD2 (7 bases). This CDR3 has 15 amino acids. Trimming shortened V by 5 bases and J by 2 bases, and 14 bases separated the two germline ends. Looked up from germline, CDR1 is MNHNS and CDR2 is SASEGT. The CDR3 DNA follows: TGTGCCAGCAGTTGGAGCGCGGGGGCCACAGATACGCAGTATTTT. Its translation: CASSWSAGATDTQYF.

This chain joins TRBV6-2 or TRBV6-3 and TRBJ2-2, with 9 bases that match TRBD2. The CDR3 covers 16 residues. Germline values: CDR1 MNHEY, CDR2 SVGEGT. V lost 2 bases to trimming and J lost 6 bases; unmatched junction nucleotides: 7. CDR3 loop: CASSYRSAGGPGELFF. CDR3 DNA: TGTGCCAGCAGTTACCGATCGGCGGGGGGGCCCGGGGAGCTGTTTTTT.

This clonotype appeared a few times. The V gene is TRBV19, the J gene TRBJ2-7; maybe TRBD2 (5 bases). Looked up from germline, CDR1 is LNHDA and CDR2 is SQIVND (reference sequence). The CDR3 runs 15 residues. Between the trimmed V and J ends, which lost 0 bases and 2 bases, there was a span of 11 bases. CDR3 nucleotides: TGTGCCAGTAGTATAGACCGGGGAGCGGCCTACGAGCAGTACTTC. Residues: CASSIDRGAAYEQYF.

The V gene is TRBV6-6, the J gene TRBJ2-7; TRBD1 might be the D (6 bases). CDR3 length equals 13 residues. CDR1 is MNHNY, CDR2 SVGAGI, per germline (reference sequence). Trimming stripped 4 bases from V and 3 bases from J, with 10 bases between. The CDR3 protein is CASSSRTVYEQYF. The DNA of the CDR3 is TGTGCCAGCAGTTCCCGGACAGTCTACGAGCAGTACTTC.

This clonotype was seen only a few times. The V and J genes are TRBV7-2 and TRBJ1-4; tentatively, D is TRBD1 (6 bases). The ends were cut back, 2 bases at V and 7 bases at J, with 11 bases in the middle. The CDR3 is 14 residues long. Germline CDR1 SGHTA, CDR2 FQGNSA. The CDR3, as DNA: TGTGCCAGCAGCTTAAGGACAGCCAGTGAAAAACTGTTTTTT. Residues: CASSLRTASEKLFF.

V and J are TRBV7-3 and TRBJ2-3; 7 positions match TRBD2. There are 15 residues in the CDR3. V was pared by 5 bases and J by 0 bases, with 5 bases of the junction left unmatched. Germline CDR1 is SGHTA and CDR2 is FQGTGA. The CDR3 region is CASSPGLTSTDTQYF. In DNA form, the CDR3 reads TGTGCCAGCAGCCCGGGACTAACTAGCACAGATACGCAGTATTTT.

This clonotype showed up just a few times. The V gene is TRBV12-3 or TRBV12-4, the J gene TRBJ1-1; perhaps TRBD1 as D (5 bases). Trimming cost V 3 bases and J 2 bases, with 10 bases left between them. The CDR3 loop spans 14 amino acids. The CDR3 region is CASSFQGINTEAFF. CDR3 nucleotides: TGTGCCAGCAGTTTCCAGGGCATAAACACTGAAGCTTTCTTT.

This clonotype was detected ten times or more. The CDR3 protein is CASSQGLASQETQYF. CDR3 bases: TGCGCCAGCAGCCAAGGACTAGCGAGTCAAGAGACCCAGTACTTC. This chain links TRBV4-3 with TRBJ2-5; 8 bases map to TRBD2. This CDR3 region has 15 residues. Germline V lookup: CDR1 LGHNA, CDR2 YSLEER. Trimming removed 1 base from V and 2 bases from J; junction bases left unmatched: 3.